Following are 18 T cell receptor beta chains from one sample sequenced in a study of identical twins. TCRdb processed the 5' RACE reads anew with MiXCR; each CDR3 protein has one entry. Of some 500,000 distinct CDR3 sequences in the sample, more than 9% were seen once. Separately, the same data were catalogued under a study of yellow fever vaccine responses in identical twins.

Sequencing input: PBMCs. The receptors shown here come from a woman between 18 and 30 years old in good health.

The sample holds a few counts of this clonotype. This sequence joins TRBV5-5 and TRBJ2-5; no definite D call. Trimming removed 6 bases from V and 2 bases from J, with 14 bases in between. The CDR3 consists of 14 residues. The V gene's germline CDR1 is SGHKS and CDR2 YYEKEE (reference sequence). CDR3 coding DNA: TGTGCCAGCACTGCAACTTGGGCACAAGAGACCCAGTACTTC. Its protein product is CASTATWAQETQYF. The whole variable domain, remainder taken from reference TRBV5-5 and TRBJ2-5, is DAGVTQSPTHLIKTRGQQVTLRCSPISGHKSVSWYQQVLGQGPQFIFQYYEKEERGRGNFPDRFSARQFPNYSSELNVNALLLGDSALYLCASTATWAQETQYFGPGTRLLVL.

This clonotype was seen a handful of times. The chain links TRBV28 to TRBJ2-7; tentative D call: TRBD1 (5 bases). This CDR3 contains 14 residues. Germline V gene lookup returns CDR1 MDHEN and CDR2 SYDVKM. Trimming took 6 bases from V and 2 from J, leaving 14 bases between them. CDR3 residues: CASSGQGAPYEQYF. CDR3 DNA: TGTGCCAGCAGCGGCCAAGGGGCCCCCTACGAGCAGTACTTC. Together with reference TRBV28 and TRBJ2-7, the CDR3 gives the full variable domain: DVKVTQSSRYLVKRTGEKVFLECVQDMDHENMFWYRQDPGLGLRLIYFSYDVKMKEKGDIPEGYSVSREKKERFSLILESASTNQTSMYLCASSGQGAPYEQYFGPGTRLTVT.

The V gene is TRBV15, the J gene TRBJ1-2; 7 bases map to TRBD1. The germline CDR1 and CDR2 sequences are LNHNV and YYDKDF (reference sequence). This CDR3 spans 14 amino acids. V shed 6 bases and J 0 bases; nucleotides not matched to a gene: 4. CDR3 loop: CATRGDSTNYGYTF. CDR3 DNA: TGTGCCACCAGAGGGGACAGTACTAACTATGGCTACACCTTC. The entire variable domain, with the rest obtained from reference TRBV15 and TRBJ1-2, is as follows: DAMVIQNPRYQVTQFGKPVTLSCSQTLNHNVMYWYQQKSSQAPKLLFHYYDKDFNNEADTPDNFQSRRPNTSFCFLDIRSPGLGDTAMYLCATRGDSTNYGYTFGSGTRLTVV.

This clonotype was detected many times. The chain couples TRBV10-1 to TRBJ1-4, with D perhaps matching TRBD1 (5 bases). V was shortened by 4 bases and J by 3 bases, with 12 bases between the two germline ends. The germline V gene has CDR1 WNHNN and CDR2 SYGVQD (reference sequence). The CDR3 loop spans 15 amino acids. CDR3 DNA sequence: TGCGCCAGCAGTGGCTACGAGGGGTCTAATGAAAAACTGTTTTTT. This translates into CASSGYEGSNEKLFF.

The gene calls are TRBV27 and TRBJ2-7; 9 bases fit TRBD1. Germline CDR1 and CDR2: MNHEY and SMNVEV (reference sequence). The length of the CDR3 is 16 residues. V lost 6 bases to trimming and J lost 0 bases; unmatched junction nucleotides: 9. This CDR3 reads CASSTTGTGNSYEQYF. CDR3 DNA sequence: TGTGCCAGCAGCACGACGGGGACAGGGAACTCCTACGAGCAGTACTTC.

This clonotype was detected ten times or more. The CDR3 DNA is TGCGCCAGCAGCCCTGGTGGAGGAGGGGAGCTGTTTTTT. This gives the protein CASSPGGGGELFF. The genes are TRBV5-1 and TRBJ2-2, with D possibly matching TRBD2 (5 bases). The CDR3 is 13 residues long. From germline, CDR1 is SGHRS and CDR2 YFSETQ. The V end was cut by 4 bases, the J end by 8 bases, with 12 bases between.

This clonotype has a count of ten or more. This chain links TRBV5-1 with TRBJ2-3; D is possibly TRBD1 (6 bases). CDR1 and CDR2 (germline): SGHRS, YFSETQ. The CDR3 has 16 amino acids. The V end was cut by 3 bases, the J end by 2 bases, with 16 bases between. The CDR3 nucleotides read TGCGCCAGCAGCTGGGGACGGGACATTGCCACAGATACGCAGTATTTT. This translates into CASSWGRDIATDTQYF.

This clonotype has more than one count but fewer than ten. The CDR3, as DNA: TGTGCCAGCAGCTGGACCGGGCAGGAGCAGTTCTTC. It specifies CASSWTGQEQFF. The chain has TRBV5-5 and TRBJ2-1; D not resolved. The V end lost 3 bases, the J end lost 10 bases, and 11 bases lay between the germline ends. Per the germline V gene, CDR1 is SGHKS and CDR2 is YYEKEE (reference sequence). The CDR3 runs to 12 residues. Complete variable domain (other parts from reference TRBV5-5 and TRBJ2-1): DAGVTQSPTHLIKTRGQQVTLRCSPISGHKSVSWYQQVLGQGPQFIFQYYEKEERGRGNFPDRFSARQFPNYSSELNVNALLLGDSALYLCASSWTGQEQFFGPGTRLTVL.

Note on this clonotype: The junction differs from germline at one of its ends, possibly a read error. The chain employs TRBV7-2 and TRBJ2-7, with D perhaps being TRBD1 or TRBD2 (5 bases each). Germline assignment: CDR1 SGHTA and CDR2 FQGNSA. The CDR3 covers 14 residues. Here the CDR3 reads CASSDGTVTYERYF. The DNA for the CDR3 is TGTGCCAGCAGCGACGGGACCGTTACCTACGAGCGGTACTTC.

At least ten counts were recorded for this clonotype. V and J are TRBV6-1 and TRBJ1-3; D is perhaps TRBD1 (5 bases). In germline, CDR1 is MNHNS, CDR2 SASEGT. The germline V and J ends were trimmed by 5 bases and 0 bases, with 11 bases remaining between them. The CDR3 consists of 15 residues. The CDR3 loop reads CASSQQASSGNTIYF. The DNA for the CDR3 is TGTGCCAGCAGTCAACAGGCTAGCTCTGGAAACACCATATATTTT.

This clonotype was recorded a few times. The chain links TRBV7-8 to TRBJ2-3; 11 bases are shared with TRBD2. This CDR3 has 16 amino acids. V dropped 8 bases and J dropped 4; count of bases not matched to a gene: 11. Germline V gives CDR1 SGHVS, CDR2 FQNEAQ. CDR3 protein: CASGYFSGRAADTQYF. Here the CDR3 DNA reads TGTGCCAGCGGGTATTTTAGCGGGAGGGCGGCAGATACGCAGTATTTT.

This rearrangement joins TRBV12-3 or TRBV12-4 to TRBJ2-2; D may be TRBD1 (5 bases). V was cut by 10 bases and J by 0 bases, with 18 bases left in between. The CDR3 length is 16 residues. Written as DNA, the CDR3 is TGTGCCATACAAACCTGGACAACTGCGAACACCGGGGAGCTGTTTTTT. Translating gives CAIQTWTTANTGELFF.

This clonotype was counted only a few times. The chain uses TRBV28 and TRBJ2-7, with 8 bases lining up with TRBD1. The CDR3 length is 12 residues. Germline values: CDR1 MDHEN, CDR2 SYDVKM. V lost 5 bases and J lost 12; bases outside the gene matches: 9. As DNA, the CDR3 is TGTGCCAGCAGTCCCCGGACAGGGAGTCTGTACTTC. Its translation: CASSPRTGSLYF. Based on the CDR3 plus reference TRBV28 and TRBJ2-7, the full variable domain is DVKVTQSSRYLVKRTGEKVFLECVQDMDHENMFWYRQDPGLGLRLIYFSYDVKMKEKGDIPEGYSVSREKKERFSLILESASTNQTSMYLCASSPRTGSLYFGPGTRLTVT.

The sample holds a few counts of this clonotype. The V call is TRBV7-2, the J call TRBJ2-7; D gene uncertain. Germline lookup yields CDR1 SGHTA and CDR2 FQGNSA. The CDR3 is 13 amino acids. The V and J ends lost 3 bases and 2 bases respectively, with 8 bases between them. The CDR3 sequence is CASSFYPTYEQYF. CDR3 in DNA: TGTGCCAGCAGCTTTTACCCCACCTACGAGCAGTACTTC.

This clonotype came up many times. The chain is built from TRBV24-1 and TRBJ2-1; tentatively, D is TRBD2 (7 bases). This CDR3 is built from 13 residues. V was cut by 9 bases and J by 3 bases, with 11 bases left in between. The germline V gene encodes CDR1 KGHDR and CDR2 SFDVKD. The DNA of the CDR3 is TGTGCCACCGGAGGGGGGGGCTACAATGAGCAGTTCTTC. Its translation is CATGGGGYNEQFF.

This clonotype was detected only a few times. The genes are TRBV3-1 and TRBJ1-1; D is uncertain. V lost 1 base and J lost 7, with 19 bases in between. From germline, CDR1 is LGHDT and CDR2 YNNKEL (reference sequence). The CDR3 length is 16 residues. CDR3: CASSQALAGEGGEAFF. In DNA, the CDR3 is TGTGCCAGCAGCCAAGCTCTCGCGGGTGAAGGCGGTGAAGCTTTCTTT.

This clonotype was seen only once. This clone may be a read error of a much larger clone one base away. The rearrangement joins TRBV12-3 or TRBV12-4 to TRBJ1-5; no definite D call. There are 15 residues in the CDR3. V was trimmed by 7 bases and J by 3 bases, leaving 16 bases between them. In DNA form, the CDR3 reads TGTGCCAGCATGTCCGGGGATGCGAACAATCAGCCCCAGCATTTT. Translation gives CASMSGDANNQPQHF.

Note on this clonotype: A much larger clone differs from this one at a single base, so this may be a read error. This chain uses TRBV7-8 with TRBJ2-7; D is possibly TRBD1 (6 bases). Germline assignment: CDR1 SGHVS and CDR2 FQNEAQ. The CDR3 contains 16 residues. Here the CDR3 reads CASSLTKVQGAYERYF. The CDR3 coding sequence is TGTGCCAGCAGCTTAACTAAAGTACAGGGTGCCTACGAGCGGTACTTC.